These 20 T cell receptor beta chains were sequenced from one sample in a study of follicular helper T cells after annual influenza vaccination. The table came from immunoSEQ multiplex PCR; TCRdb's copy has only in-frame clones and leaves some out. The profile shows 13,000 to 15,000 clones, about four fifths of them singletons. Time point denoted: 2015-2016 season, pre-vaccination. The sequencing used CXCR5- memory CD4+ T cells sorted from blood, collected on the day of influenza vaccination. All receptors come from an adult who received the influenza vaccine.

V usage is TRBV5-4 and J usage is TRBJ1-2, with 8 bases fitting TRBD1. With V trimmed by 3 bases and J by 5 bases, 18 bases remained unmatched. Germline V CDR1 and CDR2: SGHNT, YYREEE (reference sequence). The CDR3 has 18 amino acids. This chain's CDR3 is CASSSTILTTGDGYGYTF. DNA for the CDR3: TGTGCCAGCAGCTCTACTATCTTGACGACAGGGGATGGGTATGGCTACACCTTC.

The V gene is TRBV7-2, the J gene TRBJ2-3; D gene ambiguous. CDR3 length: 16 residues. CDR1 and CDR2 from the germline V gene are SGHTA and FQGNSA. V lost 0 bases and J lost 2, with 12 bases in between. The CDR3: CASSLASRPPTDTQYF. The CDR3 DNA reads as TGTGCCAGCAGCTTAGCTTCGCGTCCGCCCACAGATACGCAGTATTTT. Full variable domain (outside the CDR3, taken from reference TRBV7-2 and TRBJ2-3): GAGVSQSPSNKVTEKGKDVELRCDPISGHTALYWYRQSLGQGLEFLIYFQGNSAPDKSGLPSDRFSAERTGGSVSTLTIQRTQQEDSAVYLCASSLASRPPTDTQYFGPGTRLTVL.

V and J are TRBV7-2 and TRBJ1-2, with TRBD1 as a possible D gene (6 bases). There are 15 residues in the CDR3. Per germline, CDR1 SGHTA and CDR2 FQGNSA. With 1 base removed from V and 2 bases from J, the gap between germline ends came to 11 bases. This CDR3 reads CASSLGTGANYGYTF. The DNA for the CDR3 is TGTGCCAGCAGCTTAGGCACGGGGGCGAACTATGGCTACACCTTC.

The V gene is TRBV9, the J gene TRBJ1-6; unclear D gene. Looked up from germline, CDR1 is SGDLS and CDR2 is YYNGEE. Trimming removed 3 bases from V and 9 bases from J, with 13 bases in between. There are 14 residues in the CDR3. The CDR3, as DNA: TGTGCCAGCAGCGACCATCCGCGGAGTTCACCCCTCCACTTT. Amino acids: CASSDHPRSSPLHF.

This clone was seen more than once but under ten times. The V and J genes are TRBV15 and TRBJ2-7; D is undetermined. The CDR3 extends over 11 amino acids. The germline gives CDR1 LNHNV, CDR2 YYDKDF (reference sequence). The V end lost 9 bases, the J end lost 2 bases, and 8 bases lay between the germline ends. The CDR3 here is CATALTYEQYF. Written as DNA, the CDR3 is TGTGCCACTGCACTTACCTACGAGCAGTACTTC.

The V and J genes are TRBV19 and TRBJ2-7; D may be TRBD1 (6 bases). This CDR3 region has 15 residues. V was pared by 6 bases and J by 0 bases, with 15 bases between. Germline V gives CDR1 LNHDA, CDR2 SQIVND (reference sequence). This chain's CDR3 is CASSLTQDSSYEQYF. In DNA, the CDR3 is TGTGCCAGTAGCCTCACCCAGGACAGCTCCTACGAGCAGTACTTC.

For the CDR3, the DNA is TGTGCCAGCAGCTCCGAGACTAGCGGGGGGTATTTCGGCCACGAGCAGTACTTC. Protein product: CASSSETSGGYFGHEQYF. The J gene is TRBJ2-7, the V gene TRBV11-2; 13 nucleotides match TRBD2. V shed 4 bases and J 5 bases; nucleotides not matched to a gene: 14. The CDR3 totals 18 residues. Germline values: CDR1 SGHAT, CDR2 FQNNGV. The whole variable domain, filled in from reference TRBV11-2 and TRBJ2-7, reads EAGVAQSPRYKIIEKRQSVAFWCNPISGHATLYWYQQILGQGPKLLIQFQNNGVVDDSQLPKDRFSAERLKGVDSTLKIQPAKLEDSAVYLCASSSETSGGYFGHEQYFGPGTRLTVT.

This clone was counted between two and nine times. The chain is built from TRBV28 and TRBJ1-5; D remains unclear. Germline CDR1 is MDHEN and CDR2 is SYDVKM. The V and J ends lost 3 bases and 0 bases respectively, with 9 bases between them. CDR3 length equals 15 residues. The DNA for the CDR3 is TGTGCCAGCAGTTTGGCCCGCCTTAGCAATCAGCCCCAGCATTTT. Its translation is CASSLARLSNQPQHF.

V and J are TRBV6-5 and TRBJ1-1; tentative D call: TRBD1 (6 bases). The ends were cut back, 0 bases at V and 11 bases at J, with 16 bases in the middle. The CDR3 is 14 residues long. Germline loops: CDR1 MNHEY, CDR2 SVGAGI. The CDR3 sequence is CASSYSNQGTAAFF. The CDR3 bases are TGTGCCAGCAGTTACTCGAATCAGGGGACTGCGGCTTTCTTT.

The chain combines TRBV5-4 with TRBJ2-7, with D perhaps TRBD2 (6 bases). The CDR3 totals 14 residues. The germline CDR1 and CDR2 sequences are SGHNT and YYREEE (reference sequence). V lost 2 bases and J lost 7, with 16 bases in between. The CDR3 DNA follows: TGTGCCAGCAGCTTCCCGGGGGAATTGAGGGAGCAGTACTTC. Protein product: CASSFPGELREQYF.

This sequence joins TRBV6-1 and TRBJ2-3; D may be TRBD2 (6 bases). The CDR3 has 15 residues. CDR1 is MNHNS and CDR2 is SASEGT in the germline V gene. Between the trimmed V and J ends, which lost 6 bases and 2 bases, there was a span of 15 bases. This chain's CDR3 is CASRTGLTLTDTQYF. The CDR3 DNA is TGTGCCAGCAGGACGGGACTCACACTCACAGATACGCAGTATTTT.

The chain combines TRBV9 with TRBJ1-3; no reliable D call. The V gene lost 0 bases and the J gene lost 0 bases, with 10 bases spanning the gap. This CDR3 is 16 amino acids long. CDR1 and CDR2 (germline): SGDLS, YYNGEE. CDR3 residues: CASSVELGRSGNTIYF. The CDR3 coding sequence is TGTGCCAGCAGCGTAGAGTTGGGCCGCTCTGGAAACACCATATATTTT.

The chain recombines TRBV9 with TRBJ2-2; TRBD2 matches at 8 bases. Germline CDR1 SGDLS, CDR2 YYNGEE. V trimming: 2 bases; J trimming: 6 bases; junction bases outside the gene matches: 9. The CDR3 contains 16 residues. The CDR3 DNA follows: TGTGCCAGCAGCGTCTCTGCGGGGGGCGCGGCCGGGGAGCTGTTTTTT. This gives the protein CASSVSAGGAAGELFF.

The chain uses TRBV4-1 and TRBJ2-2; D gene ambiguous. Germline V gene sequence: CDR1 MGHRA, CDR2 YSYEKL. V lost 6 bases, J lost 0 bases, and 8 bases lay in between. The CDR3 spans 14 residues. CDR3 DNA: TGCGCCAGCAGGTCTGTCCCGAACACCGGGGAGCTGTTTTTT. As protein: CASRSVPNTGELFF.

V gene TRBV5-6 combines with J gene TRBJ1-2; weak D call: TRBD1 (5 bases). CDR1 SGHDT and CDR2 YYEEEE come from the germline V gene. The CDR3 has 15 amino acids. Trimming took off 3 bases at V and 3 bases at J, with 15 bases between the two ends. The DNA of the CDR3 is TGTGCCAGCAGCTCCCGGGGGTTCAGGGACTATGGCTACACCTTC. It codes for CASSSRGFRDYGYTF.

This clone has just one count. This chain connects TRBV11-2 to TRBJ2-7; D call uncertain. Germline V gene sequence: CDR1 SGHAT, CDR2 FQNNGV. This CDR3 is 13 amino acids long. Trimming removed 7 bases from V and 3 bases from J, with 13 bases in between. The CDR3 region is CASNGVGVYEQYF. CDR3 in DNA: TGTGCCAGCAATGGGGTTGGGGTCTACGAGCAGTACTTC. Based on the CDR3 plus reference TRBV11-2 and TRBJ2-7, the full variable domain is EAGVAQSPRYKIIEKRQSVAFWCNPISGHATLYWYQQILGQGPKLLIQFQNNGVVDDSQLPKDRFSAERLKGVDSTLKIQPAKLEDSAVYLCASNGVGVYEQYFGPGTRLTVT.

V and J are TRBV7-9 and TRBJ2-7; 12 bases agree with TRBD2. The CDR3 extends over 14 amino acids. V dropped 5 bases and J dropped 3; count of bases not matched to a gene: 2. The germline V gene encodes CDR1 SEHNR and CDR2 FQNEAQ (reference sequence). Here the CDR3 reads CASSGLAGNYEQYF. The CDR3 DNA follows: TGTGCCAGCAGCGGACTAGCGGGGAACTACGAGCAGTACTTC.

The chain joins TRBV28 to TRBJ2-2, with 8 bases identical to TRBD2. CDR3 length equals 16 residues. CDR1 is MDHEN and CDR2 is SYDVKM in the germline V gene. The V segment lost 8 bases and the J segment 0 bases; nucleotides outside the gene matches: 8. As DNA, the CDR3 is TGTGCCAGCCTTCCGGGGGGGTCATCGAACACCGGGGAGCTGTTTTTT. Translating it yields CASLPGGSSNTGELFF. Filled out from reference TRBV28 and TRBJ2-2, the complete variable domain reads DVKVTQSSRYLVKRTGEKVFLECVQDMDHENMFWYRQDPGLGLRLIYFSYDVKMKEKGDIPEGYSVSREKKERFSLILESASTNQTSMYLCASLPGGSSNTGELFFGEGSRLTVL.

The CDR3, as DNA: TGTGCCACCCGGGGGAGACTTGGGAGAGGAGAGACCCAGTACTTC. Its protein product is CATRGRLGRGETQYF. The chain recombines TRBV2 with TRBJ2-5; D is possibly TRBD2 (6 bases). Germline V gene data show CDR1 as SNHLY and CDR2 as FYNNEI. The CDR3 length is 15 residues. V lost 10 bases to trimming and J lost 4 bases, with 22 bases between them.

This clone was counted a few times. The rearrangement links TRBV7-9 to TRBJ2-1; 8 positions match TRBD2. Germline assignment: CDR1 SEHNR and CDR2 FQNEAQ (reference sequence). The V gene end was trimmed by 6 bases and the J gene end by 1 base; junction bases not matched to a gene: 8. The CDR3 has 16 residues. The CDR3 is CASSNSGAQSYNEQFF. CDR3 sequence (DNA): TGTGCCAGCAGTAATAGCGGGGCCCAATCCTACAATGAGCAGTTCTTC.